The rows below give T cell receptor beta chains drawn from one sample of a study of blood T cell repertoires in COVID-19. The table came from immunoSEQ multiplex PCR; TCRdb's copy has only in-frame clones and leaves some out. This table has roughly 150,000 clones, about 80% appearing once. Sequences were obtained from peripheral blood. These receptors were obtained from a man between 70 and 80 years old with active or convalescent COVID-19. CDR3s leave out the opening cysteine and the closing phenylalanine or tryptophan. Only some rows state a clone size, as once, few, many or a class for expanded clones.

clone_size	j_call	v_call	cdr3_length	cdr3_aa
-	TRBJ2-7	TRBV9	13	ASSERGLSSYEQY
once	TRBJ2-7	TRBV19	14	ASSMFGGRSSYEQY
-	TRBJ2-3	TRBV7-2	13	ASSSQAGGGDTQY
-	TRBJ1-1	TRBV5-6	12	ASSLAGTVTEAF
-	TRBJ2-7	TRBV11-2	14	ASSLEGTSGIYEQY
-	TRBJ1-2	TRBV6-6	13	ASSYTWDRVGGYT
-	TRBJ2-5	TRBV2	13	ASSEARGTAGTQY
-	TRBJ1-2	TRBV19	11	ASSPTSNYGYT
-	TRBJ2-5	TRBV9	18	ASSVASGVAGVGVAETQY
-	TRBJ2-5	TRBV18	12	ASSPPPRQETQY
-	TRBJ1-1	TRBV19	13	ASNPRTAAGTEAF
-	TRBJ2-5	TRBV9	12	ASSVEAGQETQY
-	TRBJ1-1	TRBV5-6	15	ASSLLVAGGKNTEAF
-	TRBJ2-2	TRBV4-3	14	ASSQNRDRMFRELF
-	TRBJ1-2	TRBV9	13	ASSVAPGWSYGYT
-	TRBJ2-1	TRBV6-2/TRBV6-3	16	ASSFTTGTASSYNEQF